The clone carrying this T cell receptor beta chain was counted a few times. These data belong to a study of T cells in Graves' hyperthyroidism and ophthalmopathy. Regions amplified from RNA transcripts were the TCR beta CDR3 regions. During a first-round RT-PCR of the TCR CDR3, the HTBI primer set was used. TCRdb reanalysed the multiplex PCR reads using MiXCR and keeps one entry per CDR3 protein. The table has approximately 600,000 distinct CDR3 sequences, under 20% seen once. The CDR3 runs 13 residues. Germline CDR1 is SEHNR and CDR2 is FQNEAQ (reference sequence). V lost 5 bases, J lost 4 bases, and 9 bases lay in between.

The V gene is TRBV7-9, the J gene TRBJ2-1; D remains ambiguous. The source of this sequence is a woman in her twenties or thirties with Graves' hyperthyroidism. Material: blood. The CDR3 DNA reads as TGTGCCAGCAGCCTTGCTATGTACAATGAGCAGTTCTTC. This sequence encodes CASSLAMYNEQFF.